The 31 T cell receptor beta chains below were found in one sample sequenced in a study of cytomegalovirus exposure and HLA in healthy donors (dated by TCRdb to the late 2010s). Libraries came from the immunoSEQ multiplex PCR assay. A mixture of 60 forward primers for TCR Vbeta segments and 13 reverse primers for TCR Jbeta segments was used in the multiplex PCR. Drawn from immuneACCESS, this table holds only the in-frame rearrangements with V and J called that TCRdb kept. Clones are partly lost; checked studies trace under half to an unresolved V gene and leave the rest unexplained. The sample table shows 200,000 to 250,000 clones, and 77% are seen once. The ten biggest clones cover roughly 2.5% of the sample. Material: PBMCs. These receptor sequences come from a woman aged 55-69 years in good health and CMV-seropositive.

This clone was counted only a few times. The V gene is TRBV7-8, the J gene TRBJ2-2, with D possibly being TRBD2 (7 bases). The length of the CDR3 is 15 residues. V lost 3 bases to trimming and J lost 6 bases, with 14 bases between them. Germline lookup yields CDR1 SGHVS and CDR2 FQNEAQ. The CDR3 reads CASSFSGTMPGELFF. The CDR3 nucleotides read TGTGCCAGCAGCTTCAGCGGGACAATGCCCGGGGAGCTGTTTTTT.

CDR3 sequence (DNA): TGTGCCAGCAGCTTATTGCGGCAAGAGACCCAGTACTTC. Protein: CASSLLRQETQYF. The chain employs TRBV7-2 and TRBJ2-5; no definite D call. Germline V gene data show CDR1 as SGHTA and CDR2 as FQGNSA. Trimming left V 2 bases short and J 2 bases short, with 6 bases between. The CDR3 runs to 13 residues.

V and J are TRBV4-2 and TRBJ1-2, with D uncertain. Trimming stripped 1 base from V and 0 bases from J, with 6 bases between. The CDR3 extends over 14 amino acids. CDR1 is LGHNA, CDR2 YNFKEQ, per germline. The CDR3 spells CASSQVSANYGYTF. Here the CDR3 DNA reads TGTGCCAGCAGCCAAGTTTCAGCTAACTATGGCTACACCTTC.

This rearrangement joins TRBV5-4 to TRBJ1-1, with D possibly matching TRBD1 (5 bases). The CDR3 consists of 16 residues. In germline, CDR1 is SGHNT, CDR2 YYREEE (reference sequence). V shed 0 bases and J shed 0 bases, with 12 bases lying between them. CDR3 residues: CASSLAGGIMNTEAFF. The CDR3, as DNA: TGTGCCAGCAGCTTGGCCGGGGGAATCATGAACACTGAAGCTTTCTTT.

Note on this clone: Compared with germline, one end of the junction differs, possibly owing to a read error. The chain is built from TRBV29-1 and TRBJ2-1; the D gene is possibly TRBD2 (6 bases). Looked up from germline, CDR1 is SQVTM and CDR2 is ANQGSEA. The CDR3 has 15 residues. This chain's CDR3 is CSVKEGFRGGNEQFF. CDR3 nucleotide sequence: TGCAGCGTTAAAGAGGGTTTTCGGGGAGGCAATGAGCAGTTCTTC.

The CDR3 loop is CASSFSGRETQYF. The CDR3 region has the DNA TGTGCCAGCAGCTTCAGCGGGAGGGAGACCCAGTACTTC. The gene calls are TRBV7-9 and TRBJ2-5, with TRBD2 identical over 9 bases. J gave up 5 bases and V 3 bases, and 1 base lay outside the gene matches. The CDR3 loop spans 13 amino acids. Germline CDR1 is SEHNR and CDR2 is FQNEAQ (reference sequence).

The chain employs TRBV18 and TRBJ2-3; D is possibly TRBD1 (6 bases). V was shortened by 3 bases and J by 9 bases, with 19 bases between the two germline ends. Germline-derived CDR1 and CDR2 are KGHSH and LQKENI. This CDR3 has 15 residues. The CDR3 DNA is TGTGCCAGCTCACCCTACAGGGACACCCCTCCGACGCAGTATTTT. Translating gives CASSPYRDTPPTQYF.

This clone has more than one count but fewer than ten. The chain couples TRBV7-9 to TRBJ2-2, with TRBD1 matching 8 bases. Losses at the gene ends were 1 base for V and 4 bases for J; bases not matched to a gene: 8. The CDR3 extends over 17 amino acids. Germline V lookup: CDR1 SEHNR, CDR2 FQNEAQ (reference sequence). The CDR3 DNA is TGTGCCAGCAGCTTAGTTCGGGGGACAGGTTTCACCGGGGAGCTGTTTTTT. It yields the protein CASSLVRGTGFTGELFF.

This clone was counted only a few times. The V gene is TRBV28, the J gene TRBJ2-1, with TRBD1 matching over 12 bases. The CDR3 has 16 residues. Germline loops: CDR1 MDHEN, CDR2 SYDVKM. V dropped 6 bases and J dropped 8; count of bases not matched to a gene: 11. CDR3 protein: CASRTPGQGAYDEQFF. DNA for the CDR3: TGTGCCAGCAGGACTCCGGGACAGGGGGCGTACGATGAGCAGTTCTTC. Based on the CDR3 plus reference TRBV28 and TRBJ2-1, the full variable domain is DVKVTQSSRYLVKRTGEKVFLECVQDMDHENMFWYRQDPGLGLRLIYFSYDVKMKEKGDIPEGYSVSREKKERFSLILESASTNQTSMYLCASRTPGQGAYDEQFFGPGTRLTVL.

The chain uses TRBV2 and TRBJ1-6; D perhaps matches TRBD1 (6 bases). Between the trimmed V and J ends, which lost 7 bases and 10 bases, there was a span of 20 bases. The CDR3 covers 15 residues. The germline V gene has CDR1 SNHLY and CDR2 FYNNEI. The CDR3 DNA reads TGTGCCAGCAATCAACAGGGTGGATTTGGATCACCCCTCCACTTT. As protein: CASNQQGGFGSPLHF.

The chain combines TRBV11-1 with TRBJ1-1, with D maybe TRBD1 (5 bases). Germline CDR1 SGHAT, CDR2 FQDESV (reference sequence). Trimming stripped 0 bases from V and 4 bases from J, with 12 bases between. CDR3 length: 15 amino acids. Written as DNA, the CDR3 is TGTGCCAGCAGCTTAGCAGGGGAACTTGGCACTGAAGCTTTCTTT. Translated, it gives CASSLAGELGTEAFF.

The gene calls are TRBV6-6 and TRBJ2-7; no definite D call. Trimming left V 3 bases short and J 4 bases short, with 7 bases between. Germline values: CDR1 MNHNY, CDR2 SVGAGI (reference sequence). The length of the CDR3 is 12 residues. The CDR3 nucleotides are TGTGCCAGCAGTTATTCGACTTACGAGCAGTACTTC. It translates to CASSYSTYEQYF.

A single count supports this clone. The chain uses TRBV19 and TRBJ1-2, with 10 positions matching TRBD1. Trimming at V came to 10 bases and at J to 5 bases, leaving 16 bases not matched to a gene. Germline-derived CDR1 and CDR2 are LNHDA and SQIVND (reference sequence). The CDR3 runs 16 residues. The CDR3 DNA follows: TGTGCCACCCCTGCCCAGACAGGGGGCGGCAGATATGGCTACACCTTC. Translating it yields CATPAQTGGGRYGYTF.

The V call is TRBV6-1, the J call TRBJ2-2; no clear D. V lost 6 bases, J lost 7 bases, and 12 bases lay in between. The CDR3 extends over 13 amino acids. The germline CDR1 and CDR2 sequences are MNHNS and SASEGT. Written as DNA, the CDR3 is TGTGCCAGCAGCGATGCGACTTTCGGGGAGCTGTTTTTT. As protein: CASSDATFGELFF.

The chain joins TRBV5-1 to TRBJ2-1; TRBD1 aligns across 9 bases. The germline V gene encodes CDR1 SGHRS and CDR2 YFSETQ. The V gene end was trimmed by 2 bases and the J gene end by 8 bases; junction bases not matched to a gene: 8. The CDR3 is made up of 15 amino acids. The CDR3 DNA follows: TGCGCCAGCAGCTTCTCCGGGACAGGGTCAGATGAGCAGTTCTTC. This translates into CASSFSGTGSDEQFF. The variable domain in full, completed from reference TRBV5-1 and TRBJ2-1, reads KAGVTQTPRYLIKTRGQQVTLSCSPISGHRSVSWYQQTPGQGLQFLFEYFSETQRNKGNFPGRFSGRQFSNSRSEMNVSTLELGDSALYLCASSFSGTGSDEQFFGPGTRLTVL.

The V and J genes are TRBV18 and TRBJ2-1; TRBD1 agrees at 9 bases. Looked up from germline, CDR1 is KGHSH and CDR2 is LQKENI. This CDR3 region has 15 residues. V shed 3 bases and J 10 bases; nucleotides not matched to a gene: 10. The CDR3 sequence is CASSPTGQGGNEQFF. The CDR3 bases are TGTGCCAGCTCACCCACGGGACAGGGAGGGAACGAGCAGTTCTTC. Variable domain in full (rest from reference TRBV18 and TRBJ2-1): NAGVMQNPRHLVRRRGQEARLRCSPMKGHSHVYWYRQLPEEGLKFMVYLQKENIIDESGMPKERFSAEFPKEGPSILRIQQVVRGDSAAYFCASSPTGQGGNEQFFGPGTRLTVL.

The CDR3 spells CASSIMAANEKLFF. In nucleotides, the CDR3 is TGTGCCAGTAGTATAATGGCCGCTAATGAAAAACTGTTTTTT. The gene calls are TRBV19 and TRBJ1-4, with unresolved D. Germline CDR1 and CDR2: LNHDA and SQIVND (reference sequence). Trimming shortened V by 2 bases and J by 3 bases, and 7 bases separated the two germline ends. This CDR3 spans 14 amino acids.

CDR3 nucleotides: TGTGCCTGGAGACCCGGAGGAGTACCCCACAATCAGCCCCAGCATTTT. Amino acids: CAWRPGGVPHNQPQHF. The chain links TRBV30 to TRBJ1-5, with no clear D. The CDR3 is 16 residues long. From germline, CDR1 is GTSNPN and CDR2 SVGIG (reference sequence). V lost 3 bases to trimming and J lost 3 bases, with 18 bases between them.

CDR3 in DNA: TGTGCCAGCAGCTTGGCCGGGACAGGGTTCGGCGGGGAGCTGTTTTTT. Translated: CASSLAGTGFGGELFF. This chain connects TRBV5-4 to TRBJ2-2, with TRBD1 matching 9 bases. The CDR3 covers 16 residues. V dropped 0 bases and J dropped 7; count of bases not matched to a gene: 7. The germline CDR1 and CDR2 sequences are SGHNT and YYREEE (reference sequence). Filled out from reference TRBV5-4 and TRBJ2-2, the complete variable domain reads ETGVTQSPTHLIKTRGQQVTLRCSSQSGHNTVSWYQQALGQGPQFIFQYYREEENGRGNFPPRFSGLQFPNYSSELNVNALELDDSALYLCASSLAGTGFGGELFFGEGSRLTVL.

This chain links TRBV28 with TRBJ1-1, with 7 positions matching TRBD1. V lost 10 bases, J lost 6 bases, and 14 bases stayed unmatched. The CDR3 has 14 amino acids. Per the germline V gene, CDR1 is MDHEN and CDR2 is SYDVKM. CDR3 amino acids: CATKVGTASPEAFF. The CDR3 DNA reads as TGTGCCACCAAGGTCGGGACAGCTTCGCCTGAAGCTTTCTTT.

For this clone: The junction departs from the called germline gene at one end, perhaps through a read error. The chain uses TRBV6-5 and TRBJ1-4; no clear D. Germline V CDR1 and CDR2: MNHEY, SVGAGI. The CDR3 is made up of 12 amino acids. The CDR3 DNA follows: TGTGCCAGCAATTACCGGAATGAAAAACTGTTTTTT. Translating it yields CASNYRNEKLFF.

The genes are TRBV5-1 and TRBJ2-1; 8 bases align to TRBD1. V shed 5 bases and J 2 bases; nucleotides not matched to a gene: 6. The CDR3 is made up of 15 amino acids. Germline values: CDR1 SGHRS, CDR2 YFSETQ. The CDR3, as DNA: TGCGCCAGCAGTACCGGGACAGGTCCCTACAATGAGCAGTTCTTC. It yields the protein CASSTGTGPYNEQFF.

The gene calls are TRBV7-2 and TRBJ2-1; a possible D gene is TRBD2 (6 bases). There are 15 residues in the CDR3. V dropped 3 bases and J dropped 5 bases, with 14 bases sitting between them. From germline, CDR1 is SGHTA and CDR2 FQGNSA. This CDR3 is CASSFSGTGDNEQFF. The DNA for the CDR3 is TGTGCCAGCAGCTTCTCCGGGACGGGAGACAATGAGCAGTTCTTC.

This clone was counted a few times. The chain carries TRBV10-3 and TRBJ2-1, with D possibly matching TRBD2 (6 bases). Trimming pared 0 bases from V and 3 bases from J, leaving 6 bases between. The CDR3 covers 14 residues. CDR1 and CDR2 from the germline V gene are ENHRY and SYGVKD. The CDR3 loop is CAISESGSYNEQFF. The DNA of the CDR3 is TGTGCCATCAGTGAGTCCGGGAGCTACAATGAGCAGTTCTTC.

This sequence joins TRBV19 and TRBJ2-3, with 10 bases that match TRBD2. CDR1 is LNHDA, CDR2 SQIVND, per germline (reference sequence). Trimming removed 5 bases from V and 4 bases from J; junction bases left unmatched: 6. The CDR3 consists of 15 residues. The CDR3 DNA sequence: TGTGCCAGTAGTTCCCTAGCGGGAGATTCAGATACGCAGTATTTT. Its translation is CASSSLAGDSDTQYF.

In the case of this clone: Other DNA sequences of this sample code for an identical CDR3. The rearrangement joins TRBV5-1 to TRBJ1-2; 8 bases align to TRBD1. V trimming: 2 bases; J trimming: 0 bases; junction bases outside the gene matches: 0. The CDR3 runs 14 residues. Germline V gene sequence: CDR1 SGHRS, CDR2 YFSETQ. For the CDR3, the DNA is TGCGCCAGCAGCTTACAGGGGGCTAACTATGGCTACACCTTC. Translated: CASSLQGANYGYTF.

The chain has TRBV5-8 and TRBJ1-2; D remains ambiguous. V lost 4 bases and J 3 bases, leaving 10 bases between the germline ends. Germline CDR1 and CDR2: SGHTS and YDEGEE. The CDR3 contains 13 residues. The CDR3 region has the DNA TGTGCCAGCAGCCCCACAGACGACTATGGCTACACCTTC. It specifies CASSPTDDYGYTF.

CDR3 residues: CAWRGGLAGFETQYF. CDR3 sequence (DNA): TGTGCCTGGAGAGGCGGACTAGCGGGGTTTGAGACCCAGTACTTC. This chain connects TRBV30 to TRBJ2-5; 12 positions match TRBD2. Germline V gene lookup returns CDR1 GTSNPN and CDR2 SVGIG (reference sequence). The length of the CDR3 is 15 residues. With V trimmed by 3 bases and J by 5 bases, 7 bases remained unmatched.

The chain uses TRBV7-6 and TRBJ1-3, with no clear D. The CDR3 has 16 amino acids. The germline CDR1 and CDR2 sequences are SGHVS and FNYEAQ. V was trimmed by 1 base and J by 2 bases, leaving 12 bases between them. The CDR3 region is CASSLEVGGPGNTIYF. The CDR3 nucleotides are TGTGCCAGCAGCTTAGAGGTTGGCGGGCCTGGAAACACCATATATTTT. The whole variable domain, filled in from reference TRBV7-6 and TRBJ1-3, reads GAGVSQSPRYKVTKRGQDVALRCDPISGHVSLYWYRQALGQGPEFLTYFNYEAQQDKSGLPNDRFSAERPEGSISTLTIQRTEQRDSAMYRCASSLEVGGPGNTIYFGEGSWLTVV.

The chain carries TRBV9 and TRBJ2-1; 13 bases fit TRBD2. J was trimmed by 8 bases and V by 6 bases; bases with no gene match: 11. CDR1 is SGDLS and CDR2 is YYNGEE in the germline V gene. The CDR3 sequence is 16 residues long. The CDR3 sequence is CASTISTSGGLDEQFF. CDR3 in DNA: TGTGCCAGCACCATTTCGACTAGCGGGGGGCTGGATGAGCAGTTCTTC.

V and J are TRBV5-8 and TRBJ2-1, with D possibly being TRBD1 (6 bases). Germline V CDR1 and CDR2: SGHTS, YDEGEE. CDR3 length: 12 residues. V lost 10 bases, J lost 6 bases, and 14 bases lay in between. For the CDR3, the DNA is TGTGCCGGCAACAGGGATCCCAATGAGCAGTTCTTC. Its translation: CAGNRDPNEQFF.